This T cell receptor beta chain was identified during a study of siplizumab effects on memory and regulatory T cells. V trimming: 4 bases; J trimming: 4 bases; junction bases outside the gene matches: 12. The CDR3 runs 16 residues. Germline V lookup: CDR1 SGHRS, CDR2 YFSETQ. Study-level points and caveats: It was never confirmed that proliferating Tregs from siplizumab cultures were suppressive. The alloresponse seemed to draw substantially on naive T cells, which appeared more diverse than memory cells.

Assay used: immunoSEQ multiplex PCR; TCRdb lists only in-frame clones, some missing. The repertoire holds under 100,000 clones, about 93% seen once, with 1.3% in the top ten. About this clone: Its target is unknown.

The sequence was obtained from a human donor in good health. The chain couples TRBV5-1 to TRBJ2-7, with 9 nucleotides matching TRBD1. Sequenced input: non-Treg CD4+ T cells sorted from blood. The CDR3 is CASSIEPGQGKYEQYF. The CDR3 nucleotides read TGCGCCAGCAGCATCGAACCGGGACAGGGTAAATACGAGCAGTACTTC.